This TCR beta chain was found in a study of vaccination effects on CD4 cells after COVID-19. At the level of the study: Peptide-pool stimulation followed by sequencing identified expanded antigen-specific CD4+ clonotypes in the ViraFEST assay.

Concerning this clone: Its antigen is still unknown.

Repertoires were generated with immunoSEQ multiplex PCR, while TCRdb's copy carries only in-frame clones and drops some. Among tens of thousands of clones listed, nearly 75% were seen once. CD4+ T cells were isolated after about nine days of culture. SARS-CoV-2 infected the person between March and December 2020, as confirmed by PCR. As their vaccination, participants received two doses of either BNT162b2 or mRNA-1273. The germline CDR1 and CDR2 sequences are SGHRS and YFSETQ. The germline V and J ends were trimmed by 0 bases and 4 bases, with 13 bases remaining between them. The CDR3 extends over 16 amino acids.

The rearrangement links TRBV5-1 to TRBJ2-2; a possible D gene is TRBD1 (6 bases). Specimen: CD4+ T cells from PBMCs cultured without peptide, collected after COVID-19 vaccination. This TCR was recovered from a human donor who had a prior SARS-CoV-2 infection. The CDR3 is CASSLDGGHTTGELFF. CDR3 nucleotide sequence: TGCGCCAGCAGCTTGGATGGGGGCCATACCACCGGGGAGCTGTTTTTT.